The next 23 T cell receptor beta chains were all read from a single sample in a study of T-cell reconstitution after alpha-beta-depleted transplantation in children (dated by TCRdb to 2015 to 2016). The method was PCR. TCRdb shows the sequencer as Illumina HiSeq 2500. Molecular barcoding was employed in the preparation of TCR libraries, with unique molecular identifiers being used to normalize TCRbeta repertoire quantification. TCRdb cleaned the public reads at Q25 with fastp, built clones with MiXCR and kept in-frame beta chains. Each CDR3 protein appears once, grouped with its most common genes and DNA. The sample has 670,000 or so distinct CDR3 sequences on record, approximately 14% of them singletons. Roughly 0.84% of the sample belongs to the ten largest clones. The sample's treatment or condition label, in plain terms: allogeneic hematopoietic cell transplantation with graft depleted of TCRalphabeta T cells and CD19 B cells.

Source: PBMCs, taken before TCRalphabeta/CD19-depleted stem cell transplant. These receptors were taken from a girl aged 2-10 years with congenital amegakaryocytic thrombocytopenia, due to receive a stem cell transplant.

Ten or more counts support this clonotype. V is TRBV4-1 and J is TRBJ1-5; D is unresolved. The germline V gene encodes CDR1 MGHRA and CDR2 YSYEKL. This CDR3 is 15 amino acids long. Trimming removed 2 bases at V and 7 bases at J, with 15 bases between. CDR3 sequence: CASSQFVEGGQPQHF. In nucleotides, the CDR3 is TGCGCCAGCAGCCAATTTGTCGAGGGAGGCCAGCCCCAGCATTTT.

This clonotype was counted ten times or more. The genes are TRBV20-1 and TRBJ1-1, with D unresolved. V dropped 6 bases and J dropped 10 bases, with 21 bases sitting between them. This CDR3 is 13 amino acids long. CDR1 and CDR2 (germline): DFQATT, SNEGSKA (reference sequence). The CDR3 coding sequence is TGCAGTGCCAAGCCCCCGGGCCCCGTGGCAGCTTTCTTT. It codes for CSAKPPGPVAAFF.

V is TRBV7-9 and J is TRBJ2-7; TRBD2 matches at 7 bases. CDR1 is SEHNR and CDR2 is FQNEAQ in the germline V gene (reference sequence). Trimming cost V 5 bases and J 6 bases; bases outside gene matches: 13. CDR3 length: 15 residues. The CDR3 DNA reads TGTGCCAGCAGCCCGCGGGACTACCCCTTGGCCGAGCAGTACTTC. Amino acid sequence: CASSPRDYPLAEQYF.

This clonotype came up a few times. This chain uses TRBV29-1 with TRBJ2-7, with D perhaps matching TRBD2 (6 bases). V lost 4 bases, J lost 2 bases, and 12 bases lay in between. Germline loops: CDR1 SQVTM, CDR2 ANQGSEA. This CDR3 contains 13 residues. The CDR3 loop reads CSVVLSGTYEQYF. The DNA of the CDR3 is TGCAGCGTTGTACTTAGCGGCACCTACGAGCAGTACTTC.

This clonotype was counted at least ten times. CDR3 residues: CSALTSQTYEQYF. Here the CDR3 DNA reads TGCAGTGCCCTGACTAGCCAGACCTACGAGCAGTACTTC. J is TRBJ2-7 and V is TRBV20-1; 7 positions agree with TRBD2. CDR3 size: 13 residues. The J segment lost 2 bases and the V segment lost 6 bases, leaving 7 bases of the junction unmatched. Germline assignment: CDR1 DFQATT and CDR2 SNEGSKA (reference sequence).

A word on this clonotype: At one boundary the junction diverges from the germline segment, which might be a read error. CDR3 nucleotides: TGTACCAGCAGTTCTACTTCCTACGAGCAGTACTTC. Translating it yields CTSSSTSYEQYF. The chain uses TRBV12-3 or TRBV12-4 and TRBJ2-7, with D unresolved. The CDR3 is 12 residues long.

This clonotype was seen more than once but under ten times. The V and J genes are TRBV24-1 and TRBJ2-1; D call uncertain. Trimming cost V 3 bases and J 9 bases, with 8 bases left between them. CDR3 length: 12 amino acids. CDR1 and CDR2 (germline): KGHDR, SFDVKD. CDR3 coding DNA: TGTGCCACCAGTGATCTGGATCGTGAGCAGTTCTTC. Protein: CATSDLDREQFF.

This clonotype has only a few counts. The CDR3 DNA follows: TGCAGTGCCACACGGACAGGGAGCGAGACCCAGTACTTC. Encoded protein: CSATRTGSETQYF. The chain uses TRBV20-1 and TRBJ2-5; TRBD1 matches at 8 bases. Germline V gene data show CDR1 as DFQATT and CDR2 as SNEGSKA (reference sequence). There are 13 residues in the CDR3. J gave up 5 bases and V 6 bases, and 8 bases lay outside the gene matches.

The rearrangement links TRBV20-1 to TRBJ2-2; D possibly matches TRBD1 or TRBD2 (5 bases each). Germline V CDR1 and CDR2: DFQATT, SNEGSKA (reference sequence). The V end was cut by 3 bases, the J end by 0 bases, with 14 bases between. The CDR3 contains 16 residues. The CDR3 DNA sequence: TGCAGTGCTAGTTTCGGGGACGGATCGAACACCGGGGAGCTGTTTTTT. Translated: CSASFGDGSNTGELFF.

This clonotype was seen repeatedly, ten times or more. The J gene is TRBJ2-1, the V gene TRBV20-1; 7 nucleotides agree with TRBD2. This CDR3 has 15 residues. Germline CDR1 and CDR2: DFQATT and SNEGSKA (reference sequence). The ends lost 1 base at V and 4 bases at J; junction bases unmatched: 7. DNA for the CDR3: TGCAGTGCTAGAGCTGAGGGCGGGGGTTACAATGAGCAGTTCTTC. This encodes CSARAEGGGYNEQFF.

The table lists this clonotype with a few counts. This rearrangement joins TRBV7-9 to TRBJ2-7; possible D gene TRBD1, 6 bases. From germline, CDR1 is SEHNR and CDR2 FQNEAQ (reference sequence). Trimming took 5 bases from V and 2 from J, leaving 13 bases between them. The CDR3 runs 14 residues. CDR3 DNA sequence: TGTGCCAGCAGCCCCCGGGACAACCCCTACGAGCAGTACTTC. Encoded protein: CASSPRDNPYEQYF.

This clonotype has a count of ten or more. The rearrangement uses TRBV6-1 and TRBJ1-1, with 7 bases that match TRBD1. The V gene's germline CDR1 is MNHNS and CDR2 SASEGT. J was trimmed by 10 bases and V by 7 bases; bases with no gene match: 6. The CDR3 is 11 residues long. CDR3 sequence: CASTGGVVAFF. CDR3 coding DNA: TGTGCCAGCACAGGGGGAGTCGTAGCTTTCTTT.

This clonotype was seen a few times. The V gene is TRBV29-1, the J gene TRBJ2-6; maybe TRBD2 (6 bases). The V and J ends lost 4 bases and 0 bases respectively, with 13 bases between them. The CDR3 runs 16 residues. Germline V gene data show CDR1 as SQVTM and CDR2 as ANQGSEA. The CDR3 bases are TGCAGCGTTGCCTTTGCTAGCGCCTCTGGGGCCAACGTCCTGACTTTC. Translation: CSVAFASASGANVLTF.

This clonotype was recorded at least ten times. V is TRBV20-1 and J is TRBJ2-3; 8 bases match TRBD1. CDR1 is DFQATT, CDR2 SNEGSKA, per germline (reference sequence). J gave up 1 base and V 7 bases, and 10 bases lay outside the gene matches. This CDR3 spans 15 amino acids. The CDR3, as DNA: TGCAGTGTCCAGACAGGGGCCGGCGGCACAGATACGCAGTATTTT. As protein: CSVQTGAGGTDTQYF.

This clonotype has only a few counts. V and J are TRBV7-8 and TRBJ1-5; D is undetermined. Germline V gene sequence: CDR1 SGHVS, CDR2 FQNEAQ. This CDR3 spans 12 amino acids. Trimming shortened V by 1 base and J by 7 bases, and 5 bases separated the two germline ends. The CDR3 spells CASSLGRQPQHF. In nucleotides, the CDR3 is TGTGCCAGCAGCTTAGGGCGCCAGCCCCAGCATTTT.

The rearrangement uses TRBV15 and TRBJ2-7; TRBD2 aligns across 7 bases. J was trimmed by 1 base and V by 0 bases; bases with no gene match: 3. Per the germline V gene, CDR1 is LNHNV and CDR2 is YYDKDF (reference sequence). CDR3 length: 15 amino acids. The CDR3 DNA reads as TGTGCCACCAGCAGAGAGAAGCGGGGATCCTACGAGCAGTACTTC. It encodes CATSREKRGSYEQYF.

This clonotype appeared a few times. CDR3 sequence reads: CSVEGQEQFF. The CDR3, as DNA: TGCAGCGTTGAAGGTCAAGAGCAGTTCTTC. The rearrangement joins TRBV29-1 to TRBJ2-1; D is unclear. Germline V lookup: CDR1 SQVTM, CDR2 ANQGSEA. With 1 base removed from V and 10 bases from J, the gap between germline ends came to 5 bases. This CDR3 comprises 10 residues.

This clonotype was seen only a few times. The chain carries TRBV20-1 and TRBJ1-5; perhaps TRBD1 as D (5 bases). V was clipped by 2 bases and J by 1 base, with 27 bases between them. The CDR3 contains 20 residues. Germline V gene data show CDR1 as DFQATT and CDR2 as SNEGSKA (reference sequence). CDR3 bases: TGCAGTGCTAGACCCGCGGGGAGGGGCAACCTTCATGGGAGCAATCAGCCCCAGCATTTT. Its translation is CSARPAGRGNLHGSNQPQHF.

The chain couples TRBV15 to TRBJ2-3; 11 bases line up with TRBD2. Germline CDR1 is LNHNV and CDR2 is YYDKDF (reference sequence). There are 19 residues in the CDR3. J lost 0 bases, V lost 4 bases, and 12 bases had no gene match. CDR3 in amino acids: CATSTWLAGGQPSTDTQYF. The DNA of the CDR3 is TGTGCCACCAGCACTTGGCTAGCGGGAGGCCAACCTAGCACAGATACGCAGTATTTT.

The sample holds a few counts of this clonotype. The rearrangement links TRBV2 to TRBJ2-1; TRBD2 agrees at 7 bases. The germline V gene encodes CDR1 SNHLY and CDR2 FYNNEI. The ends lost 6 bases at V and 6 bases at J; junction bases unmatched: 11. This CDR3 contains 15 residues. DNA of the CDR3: TGTGCCAGCAGAGAGATAGCGGGTGTTATCAATGAGCAGTTCTTC. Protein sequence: CASREIAGVINEQFF.

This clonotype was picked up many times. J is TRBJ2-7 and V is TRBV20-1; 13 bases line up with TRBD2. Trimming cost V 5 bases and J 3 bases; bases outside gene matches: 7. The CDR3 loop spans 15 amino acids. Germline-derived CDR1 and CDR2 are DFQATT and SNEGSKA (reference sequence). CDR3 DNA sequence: TGCAGTGCTGTAGGGACTAGCGGGATCGACTACGAGCAGTACTTC. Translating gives CSAVGTSGIDYEQYF.

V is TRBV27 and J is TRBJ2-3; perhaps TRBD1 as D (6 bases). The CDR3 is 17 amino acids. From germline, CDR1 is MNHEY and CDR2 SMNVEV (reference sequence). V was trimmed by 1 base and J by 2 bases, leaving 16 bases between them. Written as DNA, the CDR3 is TGTGCCAGCAGTTTATGGTCGCAGGGGATTATCACAGATACGCAGTATTTT. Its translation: CASSLWSQGIITDTQYF.

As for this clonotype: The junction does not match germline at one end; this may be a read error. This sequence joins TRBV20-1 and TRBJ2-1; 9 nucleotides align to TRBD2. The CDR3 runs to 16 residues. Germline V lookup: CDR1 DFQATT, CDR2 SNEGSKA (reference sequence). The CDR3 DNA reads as TGCTGTGCTAGCGGGGCAAAGCCCAGCTCCTACAATGAGCAGTTCTTC. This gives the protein CCASGAKPSSYNEQFF.